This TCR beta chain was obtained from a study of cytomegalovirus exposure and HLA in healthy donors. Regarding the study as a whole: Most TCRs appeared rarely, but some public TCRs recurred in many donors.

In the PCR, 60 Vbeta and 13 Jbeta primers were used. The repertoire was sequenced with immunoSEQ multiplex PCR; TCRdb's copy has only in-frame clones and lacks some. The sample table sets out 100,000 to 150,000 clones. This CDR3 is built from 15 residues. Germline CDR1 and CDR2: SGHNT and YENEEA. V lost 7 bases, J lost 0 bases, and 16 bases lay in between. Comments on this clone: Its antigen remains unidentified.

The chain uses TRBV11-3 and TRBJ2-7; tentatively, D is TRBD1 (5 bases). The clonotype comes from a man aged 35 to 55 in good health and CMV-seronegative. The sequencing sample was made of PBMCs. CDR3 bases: TGTGCCAGCACCGACCCCGACAGTAGCTCCTACGAGCAGTACTTC. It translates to CASTDPDSSSYEQYF.